The source of this T cell receptor (beta chain) is a study of response to subunit inactivated influenza vaccine. Findings and limits, study-wide: Only a handful of new T cells, the authors suggested, are recruited with each seasonal influenza vaccination.

As concerns this clonotype: Its antigen is unidentified.

MiXCR, applied by TCRdb to the RT-PCR reads, yields one record per CDR3 protein. The sample yields about 780,000 distinct CDR3 sequences, about 18% seen once. The germline CDR1 and CDR2 sequences are MNHEY and SVGEGT. The V end was cut by 2 bases, the J end by 2 bases, with 13 bases between. This CDR3 region has 15 residues. The sequence came from a man in his forties or fifties who received an inactivated influenza vaccine. The chain is built from TRBV6-2 or TRBV6-3 and TRBJ2-7; TRBD1 might be the D (6 bases). Specimen: PBMCs from blood, collected approximately 5 days after vaccination. The DNA of the CDR3 is TGTGCCAGCAGTTACCTACAGGGTCCAGCCTACGAGCAGTACTTC. Amino acid sequence: CASSYLQGPAYEQYF.